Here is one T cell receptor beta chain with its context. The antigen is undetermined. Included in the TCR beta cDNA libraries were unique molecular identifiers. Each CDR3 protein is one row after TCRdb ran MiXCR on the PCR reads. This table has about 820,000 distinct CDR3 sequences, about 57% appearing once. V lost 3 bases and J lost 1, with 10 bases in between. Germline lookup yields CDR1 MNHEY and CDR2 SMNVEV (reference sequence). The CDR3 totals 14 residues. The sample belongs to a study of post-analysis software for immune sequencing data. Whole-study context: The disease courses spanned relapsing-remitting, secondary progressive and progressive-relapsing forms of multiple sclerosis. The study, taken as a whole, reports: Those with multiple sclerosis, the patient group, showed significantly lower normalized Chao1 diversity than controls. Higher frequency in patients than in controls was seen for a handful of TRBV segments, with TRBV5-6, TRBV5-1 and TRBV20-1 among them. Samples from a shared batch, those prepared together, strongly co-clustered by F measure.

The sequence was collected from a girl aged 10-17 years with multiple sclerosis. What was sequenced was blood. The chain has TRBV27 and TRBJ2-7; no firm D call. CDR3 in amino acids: CASSLQTRSYEQYF. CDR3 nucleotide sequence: TGTGCCAGCAGTTTGCAAACAAGGTCCTACGAGCAGTACTTC.